This T cell receptor (beta chain) is drawn from a study of beta chain features in type 1 diabetes. General study points: TCRB CDR3s were moderately but significantly shorter in Type 1 diabetes patients in all four CD4+ subsets. Resolution of whether HLA type affects TCRB rearrangement was not achieved here.

Note on this clone: Antigen specificity is unknown.

Of the isolated RNA, all was reverse transcribed, and so the sequenced material was expressed TCRB transcripts. Using immunoSEQ multiplex PCR, the repertoire was profiled, and TCRdb retains in-frame clones only, with some absent. The profile shows approximately 50,000 clones, around 40% of them singletons. Germline loops: CDR1 SGHNT, CDR2 YENEEA. The CDR3 runs to 18 residues. The V segment lost 5 bases and the J segment 8 bases; nucleotides outside the gene matches: 14. Sequences were obtained from Tregs from blood. The rearrangement uses TRBV11-3 and TRBJ2-1; 14 bases agree with TRBD2. The source is a man aged 25 to 40 with type 1 diabetes. CDR3 bases: TGTGCCAGCAGCCCCGGGACTAGCGGGAGTAGGGTTAGCGATGAGCAGTTCTTC. It is translated as CASSPGTSGSRVSDEQFF.